The present T cell receptor (beta chain) was sequenced within a study of blood T cell repertoires in COVID-19. The germline V and J ends were trimmed by 3 bases and 4 bases, with 15 bases remaining between them. CDR3 length: 14 residues. The germline gives CDR1 DFQATT, CDR2 SNEGSKA (reference sequence). This clone occurred once. The Seattle site enrolled patients during active infection and followed them longitudinally. Measured with immunoSEQ multiplex PCR; TCRdb has only the in-frame clones, and not every one. This sample carries just over 350,000 clones, less than 90% of them seen once, and the ten largest clones take around 7.4%.

V and J are TRBV20-1 and TRBJ1-2; no clear D gene. The clonotype was recovered from a woman in her sixties with COVID-19, enrolled during active disease. Material: peripheral blood. In nucleotides, the CDR3 is TGCAGTGCTAGTAGCGGGTTAGAGGGCTATGGCTACACCTTC. Translation: CSASSGLEGYGYTF.